Described below is a single T cell receptor beta chain sequence and its context. The sample is drawn from a study of blood T cell repertoires in COVID-19. Study-level information: Acute and convalescent COVID-19 specimens originated in the United States, Italy and Spain. In each case, the material was cDNA or gDNA derived from T cells, B-cell-depleted T cells, or PBMCs.

Per the study methods: By means of reference gene primer amplification, nucleated cell counts were estimated. This table comes from immunoSEQ multiplex PCR, and its TCRdb copy is limited to in-frame clones, with some not included. V and J calls plus clone size are reproduced from that table; the DNA served to infer D and trimming. The table shows around 230,000 clones, with around four fifths occurring only once. In germline, CDR1 is MNHEY, CDR2 SMNVEV (reference sequence). The CDR3 totals 14 residues. The ends were cut back, 6 bases at V and 6 bases at J, with 17 bases in the middle. The receptor was isolated from a woman aged 40 to 50 with active or convalescent COVID-19. The sequenced sample consisted of peripheral blood. The J gene is TRBJ1-1, the V gene TRBV27, with a possible D match to TRBD1 (5 bases). The DNA of the CDR3 is TGTGCCAGCAGGGCCCCTCAGGGTAGGGCTGAAGCTTTCTTT. This sequence encodes CASRAPQGRAEAFF.